The 4 T cell receptor beta chains below were found in one sample sequenced in a study of T cell responses to AZD1222 COVID-19 vaccine. The table came from immunoSEQ multiplex PCR; TCRdb's copy has only in-frame clones and leaves some out. The table has about 48,000 clones, around nine tenths seen once. The sample in question was peripheral blood, obtained 28 days after the second AZD1222 dose. These TCRs come from an adult who received the AZD1222 COVID-19 vaccine.

In its sample, this clone was seen a few times. The chain links TRBV19 to TRBJ2-1; D unclear. This CDR3 region has 12 residues. The germline CDR1 and CDR2 sequences are LNHDA and SQIVND (reference sequence). Trimming stripped 6 bases from V and 13 bases from J, with 16 bases between. As DNA, the CDR3 is TGTGCCAGTAGCTCAGGACGGATGTTTCAGTTCTTC. The encoded protein is CASSSGRMFQFF.

The chain couples TRBV4-1 to TRBJ1-1; D is perhaps TRBD1 (6 bases). CDR3 length: 14 amino acids. The germline V and J ends were trimmed by 2 bases and 11 bases, with 18 bases remaining between them. Germline V CDR1 and CDR2: MGHRA, YSYEKL. Here the CDR3 reads CASSQTGSRPSAFF. The CDR3 coding sequence is TGCGCCAGCAGCCAAACAGGGTCACGTCCTTCGGCTTTCTTT.

This clone has a handful of counts. This CDR3 reads CASSLRRSGNTIYF. The CDR3 bases are TGTGCCAGCAGCTTAAGAAGGTCAGGAAACACCATATATTTT. V is TRBV7-2 and J is TRBJ1-3; D ambiguous. Trimming took 2 bases from V and 4 from J, leaving 9 bases between them. This CDR3 spans 14 amino acids. CDR1 is SGHTA, CDR2 FQGNSA, per germline.

The chain links TRBV27 to TRBJ1-2; weak D call: TRBD1 (5 bases). Germline CDR1 reads MNHEY; CDR2 reads SMNVEV (reference sequence). The CDR3 contains 16 residues. Deletions cut 6 bases from V and 0 bases from J, with 17 bases between. CDR3 coding DNA: TGTGCCAGCAGCCCCGCCCGGGGCAGTTCTAACTATGGCTACACCTTC. This gives the protein CASSPARGSSNYGYTF.